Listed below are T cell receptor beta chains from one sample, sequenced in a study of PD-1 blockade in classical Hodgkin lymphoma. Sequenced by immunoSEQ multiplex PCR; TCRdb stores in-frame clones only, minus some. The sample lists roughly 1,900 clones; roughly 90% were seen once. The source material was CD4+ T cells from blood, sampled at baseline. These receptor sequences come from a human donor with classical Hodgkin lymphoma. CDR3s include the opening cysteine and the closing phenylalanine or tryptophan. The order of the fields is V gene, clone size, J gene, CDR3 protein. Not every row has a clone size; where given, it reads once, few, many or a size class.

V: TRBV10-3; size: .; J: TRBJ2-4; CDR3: CAIAPGQGSDIQYF
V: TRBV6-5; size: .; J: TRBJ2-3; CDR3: CASSPLGGSTDTQYF
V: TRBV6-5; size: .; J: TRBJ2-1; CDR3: CASSRRTVYNEQFF
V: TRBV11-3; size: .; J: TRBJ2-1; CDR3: CASSLGGTSGREGNEQFF
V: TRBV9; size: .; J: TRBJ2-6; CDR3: CASSVRGPGANVLTF
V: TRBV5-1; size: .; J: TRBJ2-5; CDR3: CASRRRGTSQETQYF
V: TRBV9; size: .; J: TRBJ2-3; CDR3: CASSVVSSGRAGDTQYF
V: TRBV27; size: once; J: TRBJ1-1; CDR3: CASSRGQGAIMNTEAFF
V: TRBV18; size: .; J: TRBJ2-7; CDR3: CASSRSGTSGRVGYEQYF
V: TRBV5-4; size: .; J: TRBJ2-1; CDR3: CASHRNSGSYNEQFF
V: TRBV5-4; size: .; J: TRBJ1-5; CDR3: CASSQDSGGGNQPQHF